The 27 T cell receptor beta chains in this list originate from one sample, sequenced in a study of regulatory T cells. Study results and caveats: Hydrophobic residues at CDR3 positions 6 and 7 were enriched in conventional CD4+ T cells of CD3G-deficient patients.

Amplification used 52 TRBV primers and 13 TRBJ primers. Repertoires were generated with immunoSEQ multiplex PCR, while TCRdb's copy carries only in-frame clones and drops some. The sample lists about 35,000 clones; roughly 90% were seen once. These receptors are not linked to any known antigen. What was sequenced was conventional CD4+ T cells sorted from blood. All receptors derive from a person between 18 and 30 years old with CD3G deficiency.

This sequence joins TRBV28 and TRBJ1-4; no clear D gene. Germline values: CDR1 MDHEN, CDR2 SYDVKM. Trimming stripped 3 bases from V and 5 bases from J, with 10 bases between. The CDR3 totals 14 residues. The CDR3 bases are TGTGCCAGCAGTTTGGGTAGAAAAAATGAAAAACTGTTTTTT. Protein product: CASSLGRKNEKLFF.

CDR3 loop: CASSQLPGSYEQYF. The CDR3 DNA sequence: TGCGCCAGCAGCCAACTCCCAGGGAGCTACGAGCAGTACTTC. The chain carries TRBV4-1 and TRBJ2-7, with D perhaps matching TRBD1 or TRBD2 (5 bases each). There are 14 residues in the CDR3. V gave up 2 bases and J gave up 3 bases, with 11 bases separating them. The germline V gene encodes CDR1 MGHRA and CDR2 YSYEKL.

The chain has TRBV7-9 and TRBJ2-2; 7 bases agree with TRBD2. This CDR3 is built from 17 residues. CDR1 is SEHNR and CDR2 is FQNEAQ in the germline V gene (reference sequence). The junction had 14 bases not matched to a gene; V was cut back by 5 bases and J by 5 bases. The CDR3 loop is CASSQQTWASGTGELFF. In nucleotides, the CDR3 is TGTGCCAGCAGCCAGCAGACGTGGGCTAGCGGTACCGGGGAGCTGTTTTTT.

The rearrangement uses TRBV19 and TRBJ2-2, with TRBD1 as a possible D gene (6 bases). V was cut by 5 bases and J by 0 bases, with 10 bases left in between. From germline, CDR1 is LNHDA and CDR2 SQIVND (reference sequence). The CDR3 covers 15 residues. CDR3 DNA sequence: TGTGCCAGTAGTGTAGGACAGACGAACACCGGGGAGCTGTTTTTT. Protein: CASSVGQTNTGELFF.

V and J are TRBV20-1 and TRBJ2-1; D may be TRBD1 or TRBD2 (6 bases each). CDR3 length: 11 amino acids. Trimming left V 7 bases short and J 12 bases short, with 16 bases between. Germline-derived CDR1 and CDR2 are DFQATT and SNEGSKA (reference sequence). CDR3 sequence (DNA): TGCAGTGTTACGTCGGGGGCCTCGCAGTTCTTC. Protein product: CSVTSGASQFF.

The chain carries TRBV5-1 and TRBJ2-2; 16 bases agree with TRBD2. CDR1 and CDR2 from the germline V gene are SGHRS and YFSETQ. Trimming at V came to 4 bases and at J to 4 bases, leaving 7 bases not matched to a gene. The CDR3 is 18 residues long. The CDR3 here is CASSPGLAGGPGTGELFF. CDR3 bases: TGCGCCAGCAGCCCGGGACTAGCGGGAGGGCCCGGCACCGGGGAGCTGTTTTTT.

The J gene is TRBJ1-2, the V gene TRBV5-1; unclear D gene. Trimming pared 4 bases from V and 4 bases from J, leaving 11 bases between. The CDR3 contains 13 residues. Germline V gene lookup returns CDR1 SGHRS and CDR2 YFSETQ. The CDR3 protein is CASSPVGAYGYTF. CDR3 sequence (DNA): TGCGCCAGCAGCCCAGTAGGCGCCTATGGCTACACCTTC. Complete variable domain (other parts from reference TRBV5-1 and TRBJ1-2): KAGVTQTPRYLIKTRGQQVTLSCSPISGHRSVSWYQQTPGQGLQFLFEYFSETQRNKGNFPGRFSGRQFSNSRSEMNVSTLELGDSALYLCASSPVGAYGYTFGSGTRLTVV.

This chain joins TRBV6-4 and TRBJ2-1; D call uncertain. V lost 2 bases and J lost 9, with 14 bases in between. Germline V gene data show CDR1 as MRHNA and CDR2 as SNTAGT. The CDR3 has 14 amino acids. Here the CDR3 DNA reads TGTGCCAGCAGTGACGCCCTAGAAGTCGGTGAGCAGTTCTTC. It is translated as CASSDALEVGEQFF.

V is TRBV7-8 and J is TRBJ2-7, with D tentatively TRBD2 (7 bases). Trimming removed 1 base from V and 2 bases from J, with 9 bases in between. CDR1 is SGHVS, CDR2 FQNEAQ, per germline. This CDR3 has 14 residues. The CDR3 region has the DNA TGTGCCAGCAGCTTAGACGGGGGGCCCTACGAGCAGTACTTC. Amino acid sequence: CASSLDGGPYEQYF. The whole variable domain, filled in from reference TRBV7-8 and TRBJ2-7, reads GAGVSQSPRYKVAKRGQDVALRCDPISGHVSLFWYQQALGQGPEFLTYFQNEAQLDKSGLPSDRFFAERPEGSVSTLKIQRTQQEDSAVYLCASSLDGGPYEQYFGPGTRLTVT.

The chain employs TRBV5-1 and TRBJ1-2; 8 bases line up with TRBD1. In germline, CDR1 is SGHRS, CDR2 YFSETQ. This CDR3 spans 14 amino acids. Trimming at V came to 4 bases and at J to 5 bases, leaving 7 bases not matched to a gene. This CDR3 is CASSPAGTGYGYTF. The CDR3 DNA reads as TGCGCCAGCAGCCCCGCCGGGACAGGTTATGGCTACACCTTC.

The rearrangement uses TRBV6-6 and TRBJ1-2; 12 nucleotides match TRBD1. CDR1 is MNHNY, CDR2 SVGAGI, per germline (reference sequence). The CDR3 sequence is 13 residues long. V dropped 6 bases and J dropped 9; count of bases not matched to a gene: 5. CDR3 protein: CASRGTGGTSYTF. Written as DNA, the CDR3 is TGTGCCAGCAGGGGGACAGGGGGCACGAGCTACACCTTC.

The V gene is TRBV5-1, the J gene TRBJ1-2; D is unclear. This CDR3 is 13 amino acids long. The germline gives CDR1 SGHRS, CDR2 YFSETQ. V lost 4 bases to trimming and J lost 4 bases, with 11 bases between them. The CDR3 DNA is TGCGCCAGCAGCCCGGACGGAATCTATGGCTACACCTTC. Translating gives CASSPDGIYGYTF.

In this sample, this clone turned up once. This chain joins TRBV6-1 and TRBJ2-1, with D unresolved. Germline V CDR1 and CDR2: MNHNS, SASEGT. Trimming removed 1 base at V and 8 bases at J, with 9 bases between. The CDR3 consists of 13 residues. This CDR3 reads CASSEDRGDEQFF. The DNA of the CDR3 is TGTGCCAGCAGTGAAGACCGAGGTGATGAGCAGTTCTTC.

The chain combines TRBV19 with TRBJ2-3; the match to TRBD2 covers 7 bases. With V trimmed by 4 bases and J by 2 bases, 9 bases remained unmatched. Germline lookup yields CDR1 LNHDA and CDR2 SQIVND (reference sequence). The CDR3 length is 16 residues. As DNA, the CDR3 is TGTGCCAGTAGTAAGTCCGGGAGGACCACCACAGATACGCAGTATTTT. Translation: CASSKSGRTTTDTQYF.

The rearrangement joins TRBV6-1 to TRBJ2-7; D gene unclear. In germline, CDR1 is MNHNS, CDR2 SASEGT. CDR3 length: 14 amino acids. V lost 5 bases and J lost 1, with 12 bases in between. CDR3 in amino acids: CASSRGSWSYEQYF. The CDR3 coding sequence is TGTGCCAGCAGTCGAGGATCGTGGTCCTACGAGCAGTACTTC.

The rearrangement uses TRBV5-1 and TRBJ2-2; either TRBD1 or TRBD2 may supply D (5 bases each). The CDR3 length is 16 residues. Trimming left V 0 bases short and J 6 bases short, with 15 bases between. Germline CDR1 and CDR2: SGHRS and YFSETQ. For the CDR3, the DNA is TGCGCCAGCAGCTTGGGTTCGTCAGGGACGGCCGGGGAGCTGTTTTTT. Residues: CASSLGSSGTAGELFF.

CDR3: CASRRTGNTEAFF. The DNA for the CDR3 is TGTGCCAGCAGGAGGACAGGGAACACTGAAGCTTTCTTT. The chain has TRBV6-1 and TRBJ1-1; 7 positions match TRBD1. CDR1 is MNHNS, CDR2 SASEGT, per germline. J lost 1 base, V lost 6 bases, and 2 bases had no gene match. This CDR3 spans 13 amino acids.

The CDR3 bases are TGTGCCAGCAGTGACCGGAGGGGGGGGCGGGGACCCTACGAGCAGTACTTC. This translates into CASSDRRGGRGPYEQYF. The chain joins TRBV6-1 to TRBJ2-7, with a tentative D call TRBD2 (7 bases). The CDR3 has 17 residues. V was pared by 3 bases and J by 2 bases, with 20 bases between. In germline, CDR1 is MNHNS, CDR2 SASEGT.

V gene TRBV28 combines with J gene TRBJ1-6; D is uncertain. Trimming took 3 bases from V and 10 from J, leaving 10 bases between them. CDR1 is MDHEN and CDR2 is SYDVKM in the germline V gene. The CDR3 covers 13 residues. The CDR3 here is CASSFGVDSPLHF. DNA for the CDR3: TGTGCCAGCAGTTTTGGGGTAGACTCACCCCTCCACTTT.

This chain connects TRBV5-1 to TRBJ1-1; 7 bases align to TRBD1. V lost 4 bases and J lost 1; bases outside the gene matches: 4. The CDR3 has 14 amino acids. From germline, CDR1 is SGHRS and CDR2 YFSETQ. The CDR3 region is CASSVQGQNTEAFF. The CDR3 DNA follows: TGCGCCAGCAGCGTACAGGGGCAGAACACTGAAGCTTTCTTT.

V is TRBV2 and J is TRBJ2-3, with D uncertain. The CDR3 contains 13 residues. Germline CDR1 and CDR2: SNHLY and FYNNEI. V shed 8 bases and J shed 1 base, with 10 bases lying between them. This chain's CDR3 is CASFPGGTDTQYF. For the CDR3, the DNA is TGTGCCAGCTTCCCCGGAGGCACAGATACGCAGTATTTT.

V and J are TRBV6-5 and TRBJ1-1, with 10 nucleotides matching TRBD1. Trimming took 7 bases from V and 8 from J; bases not matched to a gene: 7. The V gene's germline CDR1 is MNHEY and CDR2 SVGAGI. This CDR3 is 13 amino acids long. The DNA of the CDR3 is TGTGCCAGCAAGCGGACAGGGGGTAGCGAAGCTTTCTTT. Translation: CASKRTGGSEAFF.

The chain employs TRBV5-1 and TRBJ2-5, with 11 bases aligning to TRBD2. Germline CDR1 reads SGHRS; CDR2 reads YFSETQ. V shed 3 bases and J 5 bases; nucleotides not matched to a gene: 9. This CDR3 is built from 16 residues. CDR3 nucleotides: TGCGCCAGCAGCTACCATGGACTAGCGGGTTCCGAGACCCAGTACTTC. As protein: CASSYHGLAGSETQYF.

The V gene is TRBV28, the J gene TRBJ2-4; unclear D gene. Trimming took off 3 bases at V and 0 bases at J, with 9 bases between the two ends. This CDR3 region has 15 residues. Germline CDR1 is MDHEN and CDR2 is SYDVKM. For the CDR3, the DNA is TGTGCCAGCAGTTTTGGGCGGCTAGCCAAAAACATTCAGTACTTC. As protein: CASSFGRLAKNIQYF.

This chain links TRBV6-1 with TRBJ2-7; D may be TRBD2 (6 bases). The CDR3 runs 13 residues. Trimming pared 5 bases from V and 3 bases from J, leaving 11 bases between. Germline CDR1 and CDR2: MNHNS and SASEGT. DNA of the CDR3: TGTGCCAGCAGTTTTTCCGGGGGCTACGAGCAGTACTTC. Its translation is CASSFSGGYEQYF.

V and J are TRBV4-1 and TRBJ1-1; weak D call: TRBD1 (5 bases). The germline V gene has CDR1 MGHRA and CDR2 YSYEKL. V lost 0 bases and J 5 bases, leaving 16 bases between the germline ends. The CDR3 extends over 16 amino acids. CDR3 sequence: CASSQDSSGLRTEAFF. In nucleotides, the CDR3 is TGCGCCAGCAGCCAAGATAGTTCGGGGCTGCGGACTGAAGCTTTCTTT.

This chain uses TRBV19 with TRBJ1-2, with TRBD1 as a possible D gene (6 bases). Trimming shortened V by 5 bases and J by 6 bases, and 16 bases separated the two germline ends. Looked up from germline, CDR1 is LNHDA and CDR2 is SQIVND (reference sequence). This CDR3 is 14 amino acids long. CDR3 loop: CASSRSGVSDGYTF. The CDR3 DNA is TGTGCCAGTAGTCGATCAGGGGTCTCAGATGGCTACACCTTC.